The clone carrying this T cell receptor (beta chain) was counted ten times or more. TCRdb redid the calling of the 5' RACE reads with MiXCR, one entry per CDR3 protein. The sample shows about 690,000 distinct CDR3 sequences, around 6% of them seen only once. These data come from a study of identical twins. The CDR3 runs to 13 residues. V was cut by 4 bases and J by 6 bases, with 9 bases left in between. CDR1 is SNHLY and CDR2 is FYNNEI in the germline V gene. This chain joins TRBV2 and TRBJ2-2; D gene ambiguous. This clonotype originated in a man aged 18 to 30 in good health. Specimen: naive T cells sorted from blood. The CDR3 here is CASSGRSSGELFF. The CDR3 coding sequence is TGTGCCAGCAGTGGGCGATCCTCCGGGGAGCTGTTTTTT. Full variable domain (rest looked up from reference TRBV2 and TRBJ2-2): EPEVTQTPSHQVTQMGQEVILRCVPISNHLYFYWYRQILGQKVEFLVSFYNNEISEKSEIFDDQFSVERPDGSNFTLKIRSTKLEDSAMYFCASSGRSSGELFFGEGSRLTVL.